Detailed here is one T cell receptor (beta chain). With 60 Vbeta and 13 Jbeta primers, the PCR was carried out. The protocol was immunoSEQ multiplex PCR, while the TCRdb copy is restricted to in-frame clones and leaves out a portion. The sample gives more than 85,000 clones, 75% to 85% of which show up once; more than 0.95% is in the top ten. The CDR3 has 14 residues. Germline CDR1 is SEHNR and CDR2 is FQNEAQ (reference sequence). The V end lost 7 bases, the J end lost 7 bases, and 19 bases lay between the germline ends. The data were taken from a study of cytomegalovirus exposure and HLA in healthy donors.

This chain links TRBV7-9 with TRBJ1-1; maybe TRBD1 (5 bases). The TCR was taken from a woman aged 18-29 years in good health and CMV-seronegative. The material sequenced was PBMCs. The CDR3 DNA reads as TGTGCCAGCATGGGGCTTCTAAACGGTTTTGAAGCTTTCTTT. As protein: CASMGLLNGFEAFF.